This entry describes one TCR beta chain. The data were obtained in a study of T cell changes during pregnancy in multiple sclerosis. Germline CDR1 PRHDT, CDR2 FYEKMQ (reference sequence). The CDR3 extends over 16 amino acids. V lost 3 bases and J lost 0, with 14 bases in between. Using immunoSEQ multiplex PCR, the repertoire was profiled, and TCRdb retains in-frame clones only, with some absent. The sample records 55,000 to 70,000 clones, roughly 90% being singletons. The TCR originated in a female donor with multiple sclerosis, enrolled in a pregnancy study. The chain links TRBV13 to TRBJ1-2; D gene uncertain. The source material was peripheral blood, sampled after pregnancy. The CDR3 is CASSLRDRAANYGYTF. For the CDR3, the DNA is TGTGCCAGCAGCTTGAGGGATCGGGCTGCTAACTATGGCTACACCTTC.